Sequencing of this TCR beta chain was carried out in a study of blood T cell repertoires in COVID-19. This clone was counted a single time. Here immunoSEQ multiplex PCR was the method, and the copy in TCRdb shows in-frame clones only, minus some. The repertoire has more than 150,000 clones, 65% to 90% of them found once; the top ten carry approximately 12%. All enrollees were about 18 to 90 years old and from fewer than 25 US areas. Clinical histories supplied by participants themselves formed the basis of cohort assignment. The CDR3 runs to 13 residues. CDR1 is MNHEY and CDR2 is SVGAGI in the germline V gene. Trimming stripped 10 bases from V and 3 bases from J, with 16 bases between.

The source material was PBMCs or T cells enriched from blood (not recorded which). The J gene is TRBJ2-7, the V gene TRBV6-5, with D possibly TRBD1 on 5 matching bases. This receptor was identified in a man between 40 and 49 years old who had recovered from COVID-19. This chain's CDR3 is CATVGVGFYEQYF. In DNA form, the CDR3 reads TGTGCCACGGTAGGGGTGGGTTTCTACGAGCAGTACTTC.